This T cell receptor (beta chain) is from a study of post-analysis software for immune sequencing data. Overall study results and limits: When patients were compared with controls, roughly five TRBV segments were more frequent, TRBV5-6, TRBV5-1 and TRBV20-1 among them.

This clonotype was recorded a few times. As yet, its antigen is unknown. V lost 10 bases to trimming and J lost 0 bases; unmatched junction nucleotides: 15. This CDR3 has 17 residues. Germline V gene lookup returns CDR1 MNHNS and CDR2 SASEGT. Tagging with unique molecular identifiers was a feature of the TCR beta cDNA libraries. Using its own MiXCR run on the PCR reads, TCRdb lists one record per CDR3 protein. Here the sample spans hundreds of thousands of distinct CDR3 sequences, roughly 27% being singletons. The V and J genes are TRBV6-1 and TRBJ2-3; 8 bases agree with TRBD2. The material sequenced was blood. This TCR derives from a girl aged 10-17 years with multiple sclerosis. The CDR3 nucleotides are TGTGCCACCTCACGAGGCGGGGGGACTGCTAGCACAGATACGCAGTATTTT. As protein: CATSRGGGTASTDTQYF.